This T cell receptor (beta chain) came from a study of hypomethylating agent response in myelodysplastic syndrome. CDR3 length: 15 amino acids. Germline CDR1 and CDR2: SGHNT and YENEEA. Trimming cost V 5 bases and J 3 bases; bases outside gene matches: 6. Sequencing was performed with immunoSEQ multiplex PCR; in TCRdb, only in-frame clones are kept and a portion is missing. The table shows over a thousand clones, with about three quarters occurring only once. Here the sequenced sample was bone marrow, taken before or after starting hypomethylating agent treatment for myelodysplastic syndrome (not recorded which). The sequence was collected from a human donor with myelodysplastic syndrome. The chain recombines TRBV11-3 with TRBJ2-1; TRBD2 agrees at 8 bases. This CDR3 is CASSRQAGDYNEQFF. The CDR3 DNA sequence: TGTGCCAGCAGCCGTCAAGCGGGGGACTACAATGAGCAGTTCTTC. The entire variable domain, with the rest obtained from reference TRBV11-3 and TRBJ2-1, is as follows: EAGVVQSPRYKIIEKKQPVAFWCNPISGHNTLYWYLQNLGQGPELLIRYENEEAVDDSQLPKDRFSAERLKGVDSTLKIQPAELGDSAVYLCASSRQAGDYNEQFFGPGTRLTVL.